This T cell receptor (beta chain) originates from a study of T-cell memory formation after mild COVID-19. Unmatched junction bases numbered 3, after V lost 4 bases and J lost 8 bases. CDR1 MNHEY and CDR2 SMNVEV come from the germline V gene (reference sequence). The CDR3 totals 14 residues. TCRdb re-analysed the 5' RACE reads in MiXCR, keeping a single row per CDR3 protein. The sample yields 240,000 or so distinct CDR3 sequences, approximately 10% seen once. Details on this clonotype: What it binds is unknown.

Overall study findings and caveats: In second-wave clones peaking day 37, SARS-CoV-2 specificity remained unconfirmed.

The chain joins TRBV27 to TRBJ2-4; 12 positions agree with TRBD1. The TCR comes from a man in his late teens or twenties who had mild COVID-19 (a few samples of this study predate the infection). Cell type and time point are not known. Sequencing used PBMCs or a T cell subset sorted from them (not recorded which). This CDR3 is CASSSGQGADIQYF. CDR3 in DNA: TGTGCCAGCAGTTCGGGACAGGGGGCGGACATTCAGTACTTC.